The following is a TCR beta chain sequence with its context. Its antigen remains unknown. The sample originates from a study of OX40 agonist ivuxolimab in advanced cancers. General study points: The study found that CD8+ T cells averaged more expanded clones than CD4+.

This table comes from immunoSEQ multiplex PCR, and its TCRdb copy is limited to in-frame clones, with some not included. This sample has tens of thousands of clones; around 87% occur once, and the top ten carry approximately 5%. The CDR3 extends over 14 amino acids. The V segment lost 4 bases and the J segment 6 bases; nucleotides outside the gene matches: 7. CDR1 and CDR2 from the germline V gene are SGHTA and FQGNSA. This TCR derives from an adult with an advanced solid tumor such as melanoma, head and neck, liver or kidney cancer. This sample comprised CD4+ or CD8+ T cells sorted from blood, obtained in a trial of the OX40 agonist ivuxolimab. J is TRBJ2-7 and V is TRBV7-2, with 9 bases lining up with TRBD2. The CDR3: CASSSVAGVTEQYF. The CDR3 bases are TGTGCCAGCAGCTCCGTAGCGGGAGTCACCGAGCAGTACTTC.